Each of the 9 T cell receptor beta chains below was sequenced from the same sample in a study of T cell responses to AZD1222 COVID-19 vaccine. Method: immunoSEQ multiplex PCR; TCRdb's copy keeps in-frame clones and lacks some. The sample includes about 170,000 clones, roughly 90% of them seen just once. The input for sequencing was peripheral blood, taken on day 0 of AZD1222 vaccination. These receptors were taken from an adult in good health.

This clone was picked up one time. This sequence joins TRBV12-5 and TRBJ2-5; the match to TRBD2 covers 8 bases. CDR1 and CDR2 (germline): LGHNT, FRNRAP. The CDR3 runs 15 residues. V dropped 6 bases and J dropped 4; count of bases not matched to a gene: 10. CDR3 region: CASGSFLSGGETQYF. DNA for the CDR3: TGTGCTAGTGGGTCTTTCTTAAGCGGGGGAGAGACCCAGTACTTC.

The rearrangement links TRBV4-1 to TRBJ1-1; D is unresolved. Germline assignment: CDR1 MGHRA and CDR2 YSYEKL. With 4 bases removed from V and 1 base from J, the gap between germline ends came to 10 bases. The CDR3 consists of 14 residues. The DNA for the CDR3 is TGCGCCAGCAGCCGGGAACGGGGGAACACTGAAGCTTTCTTT. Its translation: CASSRERGNTEAFF.

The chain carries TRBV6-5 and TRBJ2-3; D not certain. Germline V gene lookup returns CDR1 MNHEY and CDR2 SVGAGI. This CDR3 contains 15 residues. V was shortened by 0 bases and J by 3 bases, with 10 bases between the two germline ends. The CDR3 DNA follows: TGTGCCAGCAGTTACTCTTTAGCAGCGACAGATACGCAGTATTTT. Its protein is CASSYSLAATDTQYF.

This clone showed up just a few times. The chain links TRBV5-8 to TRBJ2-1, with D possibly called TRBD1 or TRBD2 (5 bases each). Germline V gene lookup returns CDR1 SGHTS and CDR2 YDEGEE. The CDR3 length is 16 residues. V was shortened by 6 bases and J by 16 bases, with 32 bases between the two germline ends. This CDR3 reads CASTFQRGGWTEMVFF. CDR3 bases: TGTGCCAGCACCTTTCAGAGGGGCGGGTGGACCGAAATGGTATTCTTC.

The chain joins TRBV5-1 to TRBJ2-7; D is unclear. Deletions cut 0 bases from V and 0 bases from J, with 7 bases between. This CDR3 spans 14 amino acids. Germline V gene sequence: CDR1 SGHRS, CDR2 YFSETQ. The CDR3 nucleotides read TGCGCCAGCAGCTTGGCCGGGCACTCCTACGAGCAGTACTTC. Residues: CASSLAGHSYEQYF.

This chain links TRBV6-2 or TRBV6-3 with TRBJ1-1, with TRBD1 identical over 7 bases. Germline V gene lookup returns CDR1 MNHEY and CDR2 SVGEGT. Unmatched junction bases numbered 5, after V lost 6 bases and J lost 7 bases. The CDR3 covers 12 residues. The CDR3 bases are TGTGCCAGCAGCCGAGGGGGCATTGAAGCTTTCTTT. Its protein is CASSRGGIEAFF.

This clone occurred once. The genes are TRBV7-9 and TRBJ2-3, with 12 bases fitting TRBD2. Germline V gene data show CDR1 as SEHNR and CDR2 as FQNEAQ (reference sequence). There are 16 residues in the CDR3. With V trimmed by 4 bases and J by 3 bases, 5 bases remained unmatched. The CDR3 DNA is TGTGCCAGCAGCTACCTAGCGGGAGGGCGAACAGATACGCAGTATTTT. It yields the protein CASSYLAGGRTDTQYF. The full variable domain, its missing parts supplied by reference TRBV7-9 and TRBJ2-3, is DTGVSQNPRHKITKRGQNVTFRCDPISEHNRLYWYRQTLGQGPEFLTYFQNEAQLEKSRLLSDRFSAERPKGSFSTLEIQRTEQGDSAMYLCASSYLAGGRTDTQYFGPGTRLTVL.

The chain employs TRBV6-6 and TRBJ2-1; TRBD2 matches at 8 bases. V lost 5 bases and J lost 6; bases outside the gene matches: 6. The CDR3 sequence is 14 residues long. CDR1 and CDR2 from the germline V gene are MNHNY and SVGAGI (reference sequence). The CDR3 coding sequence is TGTGCCAGCAGTAAAGCGGGAGAGTTCAATGAGCAGTTCTTC. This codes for CASSKAGEFNEQFF.

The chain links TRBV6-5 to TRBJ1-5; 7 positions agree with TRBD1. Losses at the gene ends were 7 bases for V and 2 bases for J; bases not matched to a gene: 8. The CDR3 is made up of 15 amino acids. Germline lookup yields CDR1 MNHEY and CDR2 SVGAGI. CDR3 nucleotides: TGTGCCAGCACCAGAGACAGGGCGGGCAATCAGCCCCAGCATTTT. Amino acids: CASTRDRAGNQPQHF.